The present TCR beta chain was sequenced within a study of T-cell reconstitution after alpha-beta-depleted transplantation in children. Study-level findings and limits: Where some patients showed high TCRbeta diversity at day 60, it came from recipient T cells and thymic progenitors that had survived. Reports say that about two months after transplant, the alpha-beta T cells came out of several hundred graft clones that had expanded.

The length of the CDR3 is 15 residues. Trimming shortened V by 0 bases and J by 5 bases, and 14 bases separated the two germline ends. Germline CDR1 reads SGHRS; CDR2 reads YFSETQ. The table lists this clonotype with a few counts. The antigen remains undetermined. Unique molecular identifiers were incorporated into the prepared TCRbeta library. TCRdb reanalysed the PCR reads using MiXCR and keeps one entry per CDR3 protein. Here the sample spans just over 950,000 distinct CDR3 sequences, about 30% being singletons. This sequence joins TRBV5-1 and TRBJ2-5; D not resolved. The clonotype comes from a boy younger than two who had a stem cell transplant for SCID, so the T cells may come from the graft donor. Sequenced here: PBMCs, mostly from graft donor cells, sampled 360 days after TCRalphabeta/CD19-depleted stem cell transplant. The DNA of the CDR3 is TGCGCCAGCAGCTTGGCCGGTGGTTTCGGGGAGACCCAGTACTTC. The encoded protein is CASSLAGGFGETQYF.